One and the same sample provided the 5 T cell receptor beta chains below, sequenced in a study. The protocol was immunoSEQ multiplex PCR, while the TCRdb copy is restricted to in-frame clones and leaves out a portion. The profile covers around 50,000 clones, with approximately 93% appearing a single time and about 10% taken by the ten largest. The sequenced material came from PBMCs. The receptors derive from a man aged 40-55 years with rheumatoid arthritis.

The chain has TRBV9 and TRBJ1-4; TRBD1 aligns across 9 bases. This CDR3 has 14 amino acids. The trim removed 4 bases at V and 8 bases at J, leaving 6 bases unmatched. Germline lookup yields CDR1 SGDLS and CDR2 YYNGEE. The CDR3 here is CASSPGQGPEKLFF. CDR3 nucleotide sequence: TGTGCCAGCAGCCCGGGACAGGGTCCCGAAAAACTGTTTTTT.

This clone was seen just once. The V and J genes are TRBV10-3 and TRBJ1-1; D gene unclear. V was clipped by 1 base and J by 8 bases, with 5 bases between them. The CDR3 consists of 11 residues. The germline gives CDR1 ENHRY, CDR2 SYGVKD. CDR3 nucleotides: TGTGCCATCAGTGAGTACAGCGAAGCTTTCTTT. It translates to CAISEYSEAFF.

A note on this clone: Within the sample, other DNA sequences also encode this same CDR3. The chain is built from TRBV18 and TRBJ1-1; D is uncertain. V was shortened by 1 base and J by 1 base, with 4 bases between the two germline ends. Germline V lookup: CDR1 KGHSH, CDR2 LQKENI. This CDR3 has 13 residues. DNA for the CDR3: TGTGCCAGCTCACCACAGGGGAACACTGAAGCTTTCTTT. Translated, it gives CASSPQGNTEAFF.

The chain employs TRBV7-9 and TRBJ2-1, with D perhaps matching TRBD2 (6 bases). Germline values: CDR1 SEHNR, CDR2 FQNEAQ (reference sequence). This CDR3 has 15 residues. V lost 2 bases, J lost 7 bases, and 15 bases lay in between. CDR3 bases: TGTGCCAGCAGCTTATTTGGCGGGATCCAGAATGAGCAGTTCTTC. Translated: CASSLFGGIQNEQFF. Full variable domain (remainder filled in from reference TRBV7-9 and TRBJ2-1): DTGVSQNPRHKITKRGQNVTFRCDPISEHNRLYWYRQTLGQGPEFLTYFQNEAQLEKSRLLSDRFSAERPKGSFSTLEIQRTEQGDSAMYLCASSLFGGIQNEQFFGPGTRLTVL.

This rearrangement joins TRBV27 to TRBJ2-4, with D unresolved. With 3 bases removed from V and 0 bases from J, the gap between germline ends came to 3 bases. From germline, CDR1 is MNHEY and CDR2 SMNVEV (reference sequence). The CDR3 loop spans 13 amino acids. Written as DNA, the CDR3 is TGTGCCAGCAGTTTGTCAGCCAAAAACATTCAGTACTTC. This sequence encodes CASSLSAKNIQYF.